The rows below give T cell receptor beta chains drawn from one sample of a study of T cell responses to AZD1222 COVID-19 vaccine. Assay: immunoSEQ multiplex PCR; the TCRdb copy retains only in-frame clones and omits some. The sample lists some 140,000 clones; about 82% were seen once. Sequenced material: peripheral blood, taken 28 days after the second dose of the MenACWY control vaccine. All receptors derive from an adult who received the MenACWY meningococcal vaccine as a control. The CDR3 runs from the conserved cysteine through the conserved F or W. Fields, in order: V gene, clone size, D gene, J gene, CDR3 DNA, CDR3 protein. D genes are given only for firm matches. Rows may omit the clone size; those that give it use once, few, many or a size class.

TRBV3-1/TRBV3-2	-	-	TRBJ2-7	TGTGCCAGCAGCCTAGGGGGCGAGCAGTACTTC	CASSLGGEQYF
TRBV29-1	-	TRBD1	TRBJ1-2	TGCAGCGTGGCGACAGGGGGCTTGTATGGCTACACCTTC	CSVATGGLYGYTF
TRBV7-8	-	-	TRBJ1-1	TGTGCCAGCAGCCACCGGGACCAGATGACCACTGAAGCTTTCTTT	CASSHRDQMTTEAFF
TRBV27	-	-	TRBJ2-2	TGTGCCAGCAGTCGAGGCCGGGGCCTGGGCACCGGGGAGCTGTTTTTT	CASSRGRGLGTGELFF
TRBV24-1	-	-	TRBJ2-3	TGTGCCACCAGTGATTTGTTTCAGGGTGGAGATACGCAGTATTTT	CATSDLFQGGDTQYF
TRBV7-9	-	-	TRBJ1-4	TGTGCCAGCAGCGACCGGTGGGGGAATGAAAAACTGTTTTTT	CASSDRWGNEKLFF
TRBV4-3	-	-	TRBJ1-5	TGCGCCAGCAGCCAAGATGCGGGGGGTATGGGCAATCAGCCCCAGCATTTT	CASSQDAGGMGNQPQHF
TRBV13	-	TRBD2	TRBJ2-5	TGTGCCAGCAGCCCCACACTAGCGACCCCCAGGGAAACCCAGTACTTC	CASSPTLATPRETQYF
TRBV12-3/TRBV12-4	-	-	TRBJ2-1	TGTGCCAGCAGGCGGACAGTTGCGTATGAGCAGTTCTTC	CASRRTVAYEQFF
TRBV3-1/TRBV3-2	-	TRBD1	TRBJ1-6	TGTGCCAGCAGCCACCGGGACAGAGTGGATCCCCTCCACTTT	CASSHRDRVDPLHF
TRBV5-4	-	-	TRBJ1-4	TGTGCCAGCAGCTTGTCAGGGACCGAAAAACTGTTTTTT	CASSLSGTEKLFF
TRBV10-3	-	-	TRBJ1-1	TGTGCCACCTCCCCCGGATCGACTGAAGCTTTCTTT	CATSPGSTEAFF
TRBV6-1	-	-	TRBJ1-2	TGTGCCAGCAGTGAAGGGCCAGCCGCTAACTATGGCTACACCTTC	CASSEGPAANYGYTF
TRBV19	-	-	TRBJ1-5	TGTGCCAGTAGTTCACAGGGAAATAGCAATCAGCCCCAGCATTTT	CASSSQGNSNQPQHF
TRBV5-4	-	-	TRBJ1-6	TGTGCCAGCAGCTTGGTAGGGGTAGCTAATTCACCCCTCCACTTT	CASSLVGVANSPLHF
TRBV29-1	-	-	TRBJ2-3	TGCAGCGTCAACCGGGACCTAGGCACAGATACGCAGTATTTT	CSVNRDLGTDTQYF
TRBV19	-	TRBD1	TRBJ1-5	TGTGCCAGTAGGAAAGGGGCAGGGGGCCCTTCTAATCAGCCCCAGCATTTT	CASRKGAGGPSNQPQHF
TRBV19	-	-	TRBJ1-1	TGTGCCAGTAGCAACCGCCGGAGGATGAACACTGAAGCTTTCTTT	CASSNRRRMNTEAFF
TRBV6-5	few	-	TRBJ2-1	TGTGCCAGCAGTTCGTTCCGCGAGCAGTTCTTC	CASSSFREQFF
TRBV19	-	-	TRBJ1-2	TGTGCCAGTAGTATAGCGGCCGGCTACACCTTC	CASSIAAGYTF
TRBV7-9	-	TRBD2	TRBJ2-3	TGTGCCAGCAGCTGGATGGGGGGGAGGGCCGATAAAGATACGCAGTATTTT	CASSWMGGRADKDTQYF
TRBV11-2	-	-	TRBJ2-7	TGTGCCAGCAGCCCCGGGTGGGGGGGGCCTACCTACGAGCAGTACTTC	CASSPGWGGPTYEQYF
TRBV19	-	TRBD2	TRBJ2-1	TGTGCCAGTAAGCGGGGACTAGCGGGTTCCTACAATGAGCAGTTCTTC	CASKRGLAGSYNEQFF
TRBV2	-	-	TRBJ1-4	TGTGCCAGCAGTGAAGCAAGCGGGGACGAGAATGAAAAACTGTTTTTT	CASSEASGDENEKLFF